These 10 T cell receptor beta chains were all obtained from the same sample, sequenced in a study of T-cell reconstitution after alpha-beta-depleted transplantation in children. The TCRbeta library incorporated unique molecular identifiers. MiXCR, run by TCRdb on the PCR reads, gives a single entry per CDR3 protein. Of more than 550,000 distinct CDR3 sequences in the sample, about 11% were seen once. The sequencing here drew on PBMCs from the stem cell graft donor, taken from the stem cell graft. The receptor set was obtained from a human donor who donated a stem cell graft to a child with acute myeloid leukemia.

This clonotype was recorded many times. J is TRBJ2-5 and V is TRBV28; 7 bases are shared with TRBD1. CDR1 is MDHEN and CDR2 is SYDVKM in the germline V gene. J lost 2 bases, V lost 7 bases, and 7 bases had no gene match. CDR3 length equals 14 residues. The chain's CDR3 is CASTPVRGQETQYF. CDR3 nucleotides: TGTGCCAGCACCCCCGTCAGGGGGCAAGAGACCCAGTACTTC.

In this sample, this clonotype turned up a few times. The chain recombines TRBV20-1 with TRBJ2-7; tentatively, D is TRBD1 or TRBD2 (5 bases each). The CDR3 loop spans 13 amino acids. The germline gives CDR1 DFQATT, CDR2 SNEGSKA (reference sequence). Trimming took off 5 bases at V and 2 bases at J, with 13 bases between the two ends. This CDR3 reads CSALRDRPYEQYF. CDR3 bases: TGCAGTGCTCTCCGGGACCGTCCCTACGAGCAGTACTTC.

J is TRBJ2-1 and V is TRBV6-2 or TRBV6-3, with TRBD2 matching over 12 bases. CDR1 and CDR2 (germline): MNHEY, SVGEGT. Unmatched junction bases numbered 10, after V lost 5 bases and J lost 8 bases. The CDR3 extends over 16 amino acids. The CDR3 sequence is CASSQLAGGARDEQFF. In DNA form, the CDR3 reads TGTGCCAGCAGTCAACTAGCGGGAGGAGCAAGGGATGAGCAGTTCTTC.

This clonotype showed up many times. The chain joins TRBV20-1 to TRBJ2-5; the match to TRBD2 covers 13 bases. The CDR3 totals 14 residues. Germline-derived CDR1 and CDR2 are DFQATT and SNEGSKA (reference sequence). With V trimmed by 6 bases and J by 2 bases, 3 bases remained unmatched. CDR3 sequence reads: CSAGTSGVQETQYF. Here the CDR3 DNA reads TGCAGTGCGGGGACTAGCGGGGTACAAGAGACCCAGTACTTC.

This clonotype appeared a few times. V and J are TRBV7-2 and TRBJ2-7; D tentatively reads TRBD1 or TRBD2 (7 bases each). This CDR3 contains 16 residues. Trimming took off 2 bases at V and 7 bases at J, with 21 bases between the two ends. The germline CDR1 and CDR2 sequences are SGHTA and FQGNSA. CDR3: CASSLQTGRVTWEQYF. The CDR3 DNA follows: TGTGCCAGCAGCTTACAGACAGGGAGGGTTACATGGGAGCAGTACTTC.

This clonotype appeared many times. This chain uses TRBV28 with TRBJ2-5; D remains unclear. From germline, CDR1 is MDHEN and CDR2 SYDVKM. Trimming pared 6 bases from V and 4 bases from J, leaving 15 bases between. This CDR3 is built from 14 residues. CDR3 in amino acids: CASSPTDPRETQYF. CDR3 nucleotide sequence: TGTGCCAGCAGCCCAACTGACCCGAGAGAGACCCAGTACTTC.

This clonotype has more than one count but fewer than ten. The rearrangement links TRBV3-1 to TRBJ2-7, with D hard to call. Trimming stripped 0 bases from V and 7 bases from J, with 7 bases between. The CDR3 has 12 residues. From germline, CDR1 is LGHDT and CDR2 YNNKEL (reference sequence). The CDR3 here is CASSQDVREQYF. CDR3 DNA: TGTGCCAGCAGCCAAGACGTCCGGGAGCAGTACTTC.

In its sample, this clonotype was seen a few times. The V call is TRBV18, the J call TRBJ2-3; D is unclear. Germline CDR1 is KGHSH and CDR2 is LQKENI. The germline V and J ends were trimmed by 3 bases and 5 bases, with 12 bases remaining between them. This CDR3 has 14 residues. For the CDR3, the DNA is TGTGCCAGCTCACCGGTAACAGATGAAGATACGCAGTATTTT. Its translation: CASSPVTDEDTQYF.

The V call is TRBV7-2, the J call TRBJ2-1, with 10 bases that match TRBD2. In germline, CDR1 is SGHTA, CDR2 FQGNSA. V lost 2 bases to trimming and J lost 9 bases; unmatched junction nucleotides: 1. The CDR3 consists of 13 residues. CDR3 loop: CASSLSSGGEQFF. The CDR3 DNA is TGTGCCAGCAGCTTATCTAGCGGGGGTGAGCAGTTCTTC. The full variable domain, its missing parts supplied by reference TRBV7-2 and TRBJ2-1, is GAGVSQSPSNKVTEKGKDVELRCDPISGHTALYWYRQSLGQGLEFLIYFQGNSAPDKSGLPSDRFSAERTGGSVSTLTIQRTQQEDSAVYLCASSLSSGGEQFFGPGTRLTVL.

The chain combines TRBV29-1 with TRBJ2-7; D unclear. The CDR3 runs to 12 residues. Germline V gene data show CDR1 as SQVTM and CDR2 as ANQGSEA. Trimming took off 6 bases at V and 0 bases at J, with 9 bases between the two ends. The CDR3 spells CSVAERSYEQYF. The CDR3, as DNA: TGCAGCGTCGCGGAGCGCTCCTACGAGCAGTACTTC.